The TCR beta chain under discussion was sequenced for a study of early T cells in non-severe SARS-CoV-2 infection. The CDR3 extends over 8 amino acids. Germline CDR1 and CDR2: DFQATT and SNEGSKA (reference sequence). Tagging with unique molecular identifiers was applied to individual cDNA molecules. One entry per CDR3 protein, called by TCRdb with MiXCR from the 5' RACE reads. The repertoire holds 60,000 or so distinct CDR3 sequences, roughly 12% seen once, with over 1.1% in the top ten. This clonotype was detected only a few times. This material consisted of whole blood, taken at baseline. The receptor was isolated from an adult who was a healthcare worker with PCR-confirmed SARS-CoV-2 infection or an uninfected control (not recorded which). V usage is TRBV20-1 and J usage is TRBJ1-1; D possibly corresponds to TRBD1 (5 bases). CDR3 sequence reads: CRAGTAFF. The CDR3, as DNA: TGCAGGGCAGGGACGGCTTTCTTT.